The clone carrying this T cell receptor beta chain was found a few times. In the original processing: From reference gene primer amplification, estimates of nucleated cell counts were derived. Libraries were prepared by immunoSEQ multiplex PCR; TCRdb keeps only in-frame clonotypes and omits some of them. V, J and clone size derive from that table, while D and trimming were established from the DNA sequence. The table records 200,000 to 250,000 clones, 70% to 85% of them present only once. This sample stems from a study of blood T cell repertoires in COVID-19. Turning to the study itself: Whether acute or convalescent, the COVID-19 samples came from the United States, Italy and Spain. Sample material is recorded as cDNA or gDNA derived from T cells, B-cell-depleted T cells, or PBMCs.

The CDR3 loop spans 13 amino acids. Trimming stripped 5 bases from V and 3 bases from J, with 10 bases between. Germline CDR1 reads SGHTA; CDR2 reads FQGNSA. This clonotype was sampled from a woman aged 40-49 years with active or convalescent COVID-19. Sequencing was done on a sample of peripheral blood. The genes are TRBV7-2 and TRBJ1-2; D may be TRBD1 (6 bases). The CDR3 region is CASSQGQYYGYTF. DNA for the CDR3: TGTGCCAGCAGCCAAGGACAGTACTATGGCTACACCTTC.